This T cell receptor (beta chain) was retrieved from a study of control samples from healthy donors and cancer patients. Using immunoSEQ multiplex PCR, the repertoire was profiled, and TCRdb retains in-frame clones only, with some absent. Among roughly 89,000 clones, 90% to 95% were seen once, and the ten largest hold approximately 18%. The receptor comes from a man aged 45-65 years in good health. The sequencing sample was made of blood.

CDR3 in DNA: TGTGCCACCAGTGACCCTACAACTAGCGGGGAGGAGACCCAGTACTTC. This codes for CATSDPTTSGEETQYF. The chain joins TRBV24-1 to TRBJ2-5; 10 nucleotides agree with TRBD2. The CDR3 contains 16 residues. The ends lost 4 bases at V and 5 bases at J; junction bases unmatched: 9. Germline CDR1 is KGHDR and CDR2 is SFDVKD.